The source of this TCR beta chain is a study of control samples from healthy donors and cancer patients. The table lists this clone with a few counts. TCRdb keeps only in-frame clones here, not all; method: immunoSEQ multiplex PCR. The table records about 25,000 clones, 65% to 90% of them present only once. The V end lost 5 bases, the J end lost 6 bases, and 10 bases lay between the germline ends. Germline V gene lookup returns CDR1 MNHEY and CDR2 SVGEGT. The CDR3 totals 13 residues. The sample consisted of PBMCs. The rearrangement links TRBV6-2 or TRBV6-3 to TRBJ2-2; weak D call: TRBD2 (6 bases). This receptor was taken from a woman between 55 and 75 years old with head and neck cancer. In DNA, the CDR3 is TGTGCCAGCAGTCCCTGGGGGGCCGGGGAGCTGTTTTTT. This translates into CASSPWGAGELFF.